This TCR beta chain was identified in a study of Ad26.COV2.S vaccination and SARS-CoV-2 variants. Clones were sequenced by immunoSEQ multiplex PCR, and TCRdb holds only the in-frame ones, with some missing. The table lists some 400,000 clones, approximately 90% of them singletons. The treatment was: roughly 20 received Ad26.COV2.S at low or high dose, single or two shots; several received placebo; per-sample allocation not given. Sampling occurred on day 63 after the first vaccine or placebo injection. J lost 9 bases, V lost 3 bases, and 4 bases had no gene match. This CDR3 region has 15 residues. The V gene's germline CDR1 is SGHDT and CDR2 YYEEEE.

The rearrangement joins TRBV5-6 to TRBJ2-1, with 15 bases lining up with TRBD2. Sequenced material: peripheral blood, taken in a trial of Ad26.COV2.S vaccine versus placebo. This TCR derives from a person aged 18 to 65 who received the Ad26.COV2.S COVID-19 vaccine or a placebo. CDR3 sequence reads: CASSYGLAGGVEQFF. In DNA, the CDR3 is TGTGCCAGCAGCTATGGACTAGCGGGAGGGGTTGAGCAGTTCTTC. The full variable domain, its missing parts supplied by reference TRBV5-6 and TRBJ2-1, is DAGVTQSPTHLIKTRGQQVTLRCSPKSGHDTVSWYQQALGQGPQFIFQYYEEEERQRGNFPDRFSGHQFPNYSSELNVNALLLGDSALYLCASSYGLAGGVEQFFGPGTRLTVL.